The source of this T cell receptor (beta chain) is a study of CD8 T cells in ankylosing spondylitis. Notes on the study in general: Significantly higher representation of disease-linked clones was reported for matched ankylosing spondylitis synovial fluid. Peripheral blood held disease-linked clones only at relatively low frequency, and these were CD8+.

This clonotype has just a few counts. As yet, its antigen is unknown. Quantitative 5'-RACE with molecular barcodes was used to make the TCR beta libraries. TCRdb analysed the 5' RACE reads with MiXCR anew, one entry per CDR3 protein. The repertoire holds 250,000 or so distinct CDR3 sequences, with roughly a quarter as singletons. There are 13 residues in the CDR3. The germline gives CDR1 ENHRY, CDR2 SYGVKD. The germline V and J ends were trimmed by 6 bases and 6 bases, with 11 bases remaining between them. Sequenced sample: blood, either unsorted or a sorted T cell fraction (not recorded which). The source of this sequence is a male donor with ankylosing spondylitis or in good health (not recorded which). The chain links TRBV10-3 to TRBJ2-2; D perhaps matches TRBD1 (6 bases). The CDR3: CAIRGQVPGELFF. The CDR3 coding sequence is TGTGCCATCAGGGGACAAGTCCCCGGGGAGCTGTTTTTT.